This T cell receptor (beta chain) was sequenced for a study of cytomegalovirus exposure and HLA in healthy donors. Vbeta (60) and Jbeta (13) primers were used in the PCR. Sequencing used immunoSEQ multiplex PCR; TCRdb keeps in-frame clones, though not all of them. The table has 200,000 to 250,000 clones, roughly 80% seen once; the top ten hold 3.8%. This clone was recorded a few times. The identical CDR3 is also encoded by other nucleotide sequences in the sample. This sequence originates from a male donor in good health and CMV-seronegative. Sequences were obtained from PBMCs.

The CDR3 protein is CAWSGWTGDGYTF. The CDR3 DNA follows: TGTGCCTGGAGTGGATGGACCGGGGATGGCTACACCTTC. The chain is built from TRBV30 and TRBJ1-2; D is ambiguous. CDR3 size: 13 residues. CDR1 and CDR2 (germline): GTSNPN, SVGIG (reference sequence). V lost 1 base and J lost 6, with 12 bases in between.